A single sample gave rise to the 5 T cell receptor beta chains below, sequenced in a study of T-cell memory formation after mild COVID-19. TCRdb processed the 5' RACE reads anew with MiXCR; each CDR3 protein has one entry. The table includes fewer than 300,000 distinct CDR3 sequences, around 17% detected once. The sample consisted of PBMCs or a T cell subset sorted from them (not recorded which). Source of these receptors: a man aged 18 to 30 who had mild COVID-19 (a few samples of this study predate the infection). Cell type and time point are not known.

This chain uses TRBV6-4 with TRBJ2-1, with TRBD2 identical over 11 bases. The CDR3 loop spans 14 amino acids. With V trimmed by 6 bases and J by 9 bases, 7 bases remained unmatched. Germline CDR1 and CDR2: MRHNA and SNTAGT. The CDR3 DNA sequence: TGTGCCAGCAGGCTACTAGCGGGGGTTGGTGAGCAGTTCTTC. This sequence encodes CASRLLAGVGEQFF.

This clonotype was seen only a few times. The chain links TRBV20-1 to TRBJ1-1; D perhaps matches TRBD1 (5 bases). The CDR3 consists of 15 residues. Germline CDR1 and CDR2: DFQATT and SNEGSKA (reference sequence). V dropped 0 bases and J dropped 3 bases, with 14 bases sitting between them. In nucleotides, the CDR3 is TGCAGTGCTAGAGATCCCTCGGGGCCCTACACTGAAGCTTTCTTT. It encodes CSARDPSGPYTEAFF.

This clonotype was detected ten times or more. The rearrangement links TRBV2 to TRBJ2-7, with D maybe TRBD1 (6 bases). V lost 6 bases and J 1 base, leaving 16 bases between the germline ends. CDR3 length equals 15 residues. Germline CDR1 is SNHLY and CDR2 is FYNNEI. CDR3 region: CASSPTGFGSYEQYV. The DNA of the CDR3 is TGTGCCAGCAGCCCCACAGGGTTCGGGTCCTACGAGCAGTACGTC.

In DNA, the CDR3 is TGTGCCAGCTCACGGTCCGGAATGACCTACAATGAGCAGTTCTTC. Its translation: CASSRSGMTYNEQFF. The rearrangement joins TRBV18 to TRBJ2-1, with no clear D. CDR1 is KGHSH, CDR2 LQKENI, per germline. The V and J ends lost 4 bases and 2 bases respectively, with 12 bases between them. This CDR3 has 15 residues.

This sequence joins TRBV3-1 and TRBJ2-6; no clear D. V was cut by 1 base and J by 3 bases, with 7 bases left in between. Germline CDR1 and CDR2: LGHDT and YNNKEL (reference sequence). The CDR3 is 15 residues long. The CDR3 nucleotides read TGTGCCAGCAGCCAAGGAAGGGATGGGGCCAACGTCCTGACTTTC. Translation: CASSQGRDGANVLTF.